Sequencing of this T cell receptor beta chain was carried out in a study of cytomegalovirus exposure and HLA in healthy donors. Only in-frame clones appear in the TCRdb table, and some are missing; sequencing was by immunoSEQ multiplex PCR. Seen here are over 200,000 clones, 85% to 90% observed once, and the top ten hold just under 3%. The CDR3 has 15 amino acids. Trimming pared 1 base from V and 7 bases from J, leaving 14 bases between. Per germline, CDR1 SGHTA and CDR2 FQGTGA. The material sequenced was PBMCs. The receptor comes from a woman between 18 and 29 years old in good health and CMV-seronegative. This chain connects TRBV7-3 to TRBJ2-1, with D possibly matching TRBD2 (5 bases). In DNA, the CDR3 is TGTGCCAGCAGCTTAATTCTGTCGGGGTGGAATGAGCAGTTCTTC. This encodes CASSLILSGWNEQFF.